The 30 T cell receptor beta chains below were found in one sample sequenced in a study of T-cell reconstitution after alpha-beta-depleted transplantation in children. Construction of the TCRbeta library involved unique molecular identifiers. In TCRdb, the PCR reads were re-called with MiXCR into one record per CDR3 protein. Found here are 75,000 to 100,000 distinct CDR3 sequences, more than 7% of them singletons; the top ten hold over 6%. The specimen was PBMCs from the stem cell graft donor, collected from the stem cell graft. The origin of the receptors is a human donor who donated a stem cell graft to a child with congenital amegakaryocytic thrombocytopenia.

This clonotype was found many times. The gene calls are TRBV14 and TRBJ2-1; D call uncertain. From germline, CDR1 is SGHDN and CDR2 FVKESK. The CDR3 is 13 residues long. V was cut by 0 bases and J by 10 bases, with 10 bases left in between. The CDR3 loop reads CASSQESGREQFF. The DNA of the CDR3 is TGTGCCAGCAGCCAAGAATCGGGCAGGGAGCAGTTCTTC.

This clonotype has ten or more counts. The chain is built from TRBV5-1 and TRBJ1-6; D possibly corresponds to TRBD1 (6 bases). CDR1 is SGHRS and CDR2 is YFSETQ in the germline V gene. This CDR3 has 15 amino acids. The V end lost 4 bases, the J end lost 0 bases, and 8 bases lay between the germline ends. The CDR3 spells CASSVQGSYNSPLHF. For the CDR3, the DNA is TGCGCCAGCAGCGTACAGGGCTCCTATAATTCACCCCTCCACTTT.

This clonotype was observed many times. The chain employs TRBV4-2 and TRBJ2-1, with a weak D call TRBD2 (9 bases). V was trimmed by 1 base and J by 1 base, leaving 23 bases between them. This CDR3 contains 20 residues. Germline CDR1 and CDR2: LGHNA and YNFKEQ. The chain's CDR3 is CASSQVGAGGSGRSYNEQFF. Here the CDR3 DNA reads TGTGCCAGCAGCCAAGTTGGGGCAGGGGGCAGCGGGAGGTCCTACAATGAGCAGTTCTTC.

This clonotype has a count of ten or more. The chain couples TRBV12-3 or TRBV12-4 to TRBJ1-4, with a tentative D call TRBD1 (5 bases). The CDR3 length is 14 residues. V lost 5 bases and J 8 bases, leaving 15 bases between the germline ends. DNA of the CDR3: TGTGCCAGCAGTCCCTCGGTGGGGGGGGAAAAACTGTTTTTT. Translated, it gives CASSPSVGGEKLFF.

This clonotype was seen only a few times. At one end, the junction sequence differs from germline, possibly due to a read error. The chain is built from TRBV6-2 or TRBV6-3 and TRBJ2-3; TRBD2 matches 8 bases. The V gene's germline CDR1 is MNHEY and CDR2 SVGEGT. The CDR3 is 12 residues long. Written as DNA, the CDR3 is TGTGCCAGCAGTTTCAGCGCCGGGACTAGGAATTTT. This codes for CASSFSAGTRNF.

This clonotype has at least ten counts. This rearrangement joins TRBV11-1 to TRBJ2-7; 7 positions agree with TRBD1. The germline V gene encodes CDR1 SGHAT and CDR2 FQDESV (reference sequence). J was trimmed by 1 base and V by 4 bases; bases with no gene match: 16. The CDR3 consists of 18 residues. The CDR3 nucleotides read TGTGCCAGCAGCTCTCACCCAAGAACCGGGACAGCGTCCTACGAGCAGTACTTC. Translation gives CASSSHPRTGTASYEQYF. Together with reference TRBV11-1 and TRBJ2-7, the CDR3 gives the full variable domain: EAEVAQSPRYKITEKSQAVAFWCDPISGHATLYWYRQILGQGPELLVQFQDESVVDDSQLPKDRFSAERLKGVDSTLKIQPAELGDSAMYLCASSSHPRTGTASYEQYFGPGTRLTVT.

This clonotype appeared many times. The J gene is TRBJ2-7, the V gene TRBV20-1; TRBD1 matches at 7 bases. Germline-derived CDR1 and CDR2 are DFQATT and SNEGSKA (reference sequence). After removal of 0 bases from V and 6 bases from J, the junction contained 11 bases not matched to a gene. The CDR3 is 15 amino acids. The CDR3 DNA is TGCAGTGCTAGAGATCGTCGGACAGGTCTTACCGAGCAGTACTTC. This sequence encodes CSARDRRTGLTEQYF.

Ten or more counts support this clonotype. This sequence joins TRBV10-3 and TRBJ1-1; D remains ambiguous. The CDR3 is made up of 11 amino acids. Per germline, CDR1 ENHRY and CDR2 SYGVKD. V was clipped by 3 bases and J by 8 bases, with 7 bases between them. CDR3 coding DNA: TGTGCCATCAGTGAATACCAGGAAGCTTTCTTT. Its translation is CAISEYQEAFF.

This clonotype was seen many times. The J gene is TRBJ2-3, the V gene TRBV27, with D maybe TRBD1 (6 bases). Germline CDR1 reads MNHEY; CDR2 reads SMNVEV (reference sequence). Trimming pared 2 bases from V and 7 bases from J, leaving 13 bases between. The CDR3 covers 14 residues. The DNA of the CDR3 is TGTGCCAGCAGTTTAGGGGACACCCCTTATACGCAGTATTTT. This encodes CASSLGDTPYTQYF.

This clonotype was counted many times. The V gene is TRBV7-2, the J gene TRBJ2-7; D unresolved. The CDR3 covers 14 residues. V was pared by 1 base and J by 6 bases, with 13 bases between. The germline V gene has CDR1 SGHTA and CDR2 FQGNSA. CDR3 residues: CASSLEKDWGEQYF. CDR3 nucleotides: TGTGCCAGCAGCTTAGAGAAGGATTGGGGCGAGCAGTACTTC.

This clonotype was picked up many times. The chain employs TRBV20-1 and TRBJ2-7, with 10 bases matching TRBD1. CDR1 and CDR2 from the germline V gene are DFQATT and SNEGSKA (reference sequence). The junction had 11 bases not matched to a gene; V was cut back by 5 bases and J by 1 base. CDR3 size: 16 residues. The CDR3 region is CSAALLRDRGSYEQYF. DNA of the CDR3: TGCAGTGCTGCCCTCCTCCGGGACAGGGGATCCTACGAGCAGTACTTC.

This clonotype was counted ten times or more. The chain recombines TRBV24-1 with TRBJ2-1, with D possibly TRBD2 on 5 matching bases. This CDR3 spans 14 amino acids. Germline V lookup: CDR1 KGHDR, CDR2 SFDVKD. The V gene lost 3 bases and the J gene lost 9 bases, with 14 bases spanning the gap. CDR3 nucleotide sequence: TGTGCCACCAGTGATGAGAGGCGGGTGGCTGAGCAGTTCTTC. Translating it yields CATSDERRVAEQFF.

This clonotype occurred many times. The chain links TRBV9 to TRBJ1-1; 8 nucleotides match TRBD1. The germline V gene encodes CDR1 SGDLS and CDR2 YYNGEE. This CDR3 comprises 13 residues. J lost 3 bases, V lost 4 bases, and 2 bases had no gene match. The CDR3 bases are TGTGCCAGCAGCTTGACAGGGGACACTGAAGCTTTCTTT. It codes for CASSLTGDTEAFF.

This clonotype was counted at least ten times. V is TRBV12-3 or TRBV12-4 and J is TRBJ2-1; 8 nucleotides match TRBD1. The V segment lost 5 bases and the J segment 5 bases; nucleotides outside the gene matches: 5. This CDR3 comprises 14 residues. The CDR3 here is CASSGDRSNNEQFF. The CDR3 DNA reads TGTGCCAGCAGTGGGGACAGGTCAAACAATGAGCAGTTCTTC.

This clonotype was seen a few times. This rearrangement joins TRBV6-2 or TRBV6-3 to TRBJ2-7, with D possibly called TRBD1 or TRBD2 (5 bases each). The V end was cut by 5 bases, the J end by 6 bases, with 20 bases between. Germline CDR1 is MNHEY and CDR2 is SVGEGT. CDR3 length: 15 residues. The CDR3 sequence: CASSTVGAPATEQYF. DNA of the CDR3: TGTGCCAGCAGTACCGTCGGGGCCCCCGCTACCGAGCAGTACTTC.

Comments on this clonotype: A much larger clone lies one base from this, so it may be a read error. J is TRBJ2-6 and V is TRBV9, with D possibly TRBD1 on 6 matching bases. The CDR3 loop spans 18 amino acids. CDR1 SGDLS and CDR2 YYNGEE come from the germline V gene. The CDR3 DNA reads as TGTGCCAGCAGCGCCGGACAGTCAAGGAGGTCTGGGGCCAACGGCCTGACTTTC. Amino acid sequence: CASSAGQSRRSGANGLTF.

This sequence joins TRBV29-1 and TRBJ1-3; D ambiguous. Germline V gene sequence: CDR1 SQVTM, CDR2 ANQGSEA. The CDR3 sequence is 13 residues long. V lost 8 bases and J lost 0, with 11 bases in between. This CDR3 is CSFTPSSGNTIYF. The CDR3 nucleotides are TGCAGCTTTACACCGAGCTCTGGAAACACCATATATTTT.

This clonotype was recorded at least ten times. Written as DNA, the CDR3 is TGCGCCAGCAGCTTCGGCGGGACAGCTGAGGATAAAAACATTCAGTACTTC. Protein: CASSFGGTAEDKNIQYF. The chain has TRBV5-1 and TRBJ2-4, with TRBD1 as a possible D gene (7 bases). V lost 2 bases, J lost 4 bases, and 19 bases lay in between. CDR1 is SGHRS and CDR2 is YFSETQ in the germline V gene. This CDR3 contains 17 residues.

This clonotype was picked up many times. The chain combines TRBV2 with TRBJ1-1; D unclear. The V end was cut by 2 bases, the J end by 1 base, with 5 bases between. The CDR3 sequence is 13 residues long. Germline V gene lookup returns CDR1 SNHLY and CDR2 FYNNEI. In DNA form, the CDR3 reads TGTGCCAGCAGTGAATTACCGAACACTGAAGCTTTCTTT. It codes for CASSELPNTEAFF.

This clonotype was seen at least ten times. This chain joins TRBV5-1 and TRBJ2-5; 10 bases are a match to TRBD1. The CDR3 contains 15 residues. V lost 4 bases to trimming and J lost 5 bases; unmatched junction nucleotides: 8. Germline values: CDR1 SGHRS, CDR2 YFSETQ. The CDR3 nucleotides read TGCGCCAGCAGCCCCGGGACAGGGGAGACGGAGACCCAGTACTTC. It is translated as CASSPGTGETETQYF. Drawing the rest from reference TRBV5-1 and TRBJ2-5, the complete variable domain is KAGVTQTPRYLIKTRGQQVTLSCSPISGHRSVSWYQQTPGQGLQFLFEYFSETQRNKGNFPGRFSGRQFSNSRSEMNVSTLELGDSALYLCASSPGTGETETQYFGPGTRLLVL.

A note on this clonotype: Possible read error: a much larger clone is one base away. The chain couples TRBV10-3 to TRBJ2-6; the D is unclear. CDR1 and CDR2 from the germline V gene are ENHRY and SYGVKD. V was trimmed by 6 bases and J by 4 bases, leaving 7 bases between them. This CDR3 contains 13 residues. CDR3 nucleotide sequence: TGTGCCATCAGCCGAGAGGGGGCCAACGTCCTGACTTTC. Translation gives CAISREGANVLTF.

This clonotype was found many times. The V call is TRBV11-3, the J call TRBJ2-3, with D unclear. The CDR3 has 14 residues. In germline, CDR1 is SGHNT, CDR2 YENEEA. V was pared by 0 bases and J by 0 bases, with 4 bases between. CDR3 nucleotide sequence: TGTGCCAGCAGCTTAGATCCTAGCACAGATACGCAGTATTTT. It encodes CASSLDPSTDTQYF.

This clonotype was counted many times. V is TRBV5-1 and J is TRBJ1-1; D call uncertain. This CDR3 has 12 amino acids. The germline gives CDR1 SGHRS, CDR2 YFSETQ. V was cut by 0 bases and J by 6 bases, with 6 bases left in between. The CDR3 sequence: CASSLAGSEAFF. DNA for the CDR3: TGCGCCAGCAGCTTGGCCGGTTCTGAAGCTTTCTTT. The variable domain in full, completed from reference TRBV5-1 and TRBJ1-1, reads KAGVTQTPRYLIKTRGQQVTLSCSPISGHRSVSWYQQTPGQGLQFLFEYFSETQRNKGNFPGRFSGRQFSNSRSEMNVSTLELGDSALYLCASSLAGSEAFFGQGTRLTVV.

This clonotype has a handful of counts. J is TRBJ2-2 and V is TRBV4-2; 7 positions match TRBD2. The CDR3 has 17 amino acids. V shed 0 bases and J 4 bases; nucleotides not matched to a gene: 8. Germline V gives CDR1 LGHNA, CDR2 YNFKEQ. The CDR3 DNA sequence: TGTGCCAGCAGCCAAGAACGGGGAGGGGCCCGCACCGGGGAGCTGTTTTTT. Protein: CASSQERGGARTGELFF.

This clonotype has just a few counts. The CDR3 nucleotides read TGTGCCAGCAGTCCCGGGACAGGTTATAGCAATCAGCCCCAGCATTTT. It specifies CASSPGTGYSNQPQHF. The rearrangement uses TRBV2 and TRBJ1-5; 8 positions agree with TRBD1. The CDR3 loop spans 16 amino acids. The germline V gene encodes CDR1 SNHLY and CDR2 FYNNEI. Trimming cost V 5 bases and J 0 bases; bases outside gene matches: 6.

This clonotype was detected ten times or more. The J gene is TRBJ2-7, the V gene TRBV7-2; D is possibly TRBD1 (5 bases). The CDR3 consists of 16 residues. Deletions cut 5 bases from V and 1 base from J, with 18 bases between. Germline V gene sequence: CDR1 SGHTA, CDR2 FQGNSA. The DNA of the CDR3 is TGTGCCAGCAGCCCTAGGGCCCGACAGAGATCCTACGAGCAGTACTTC. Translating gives CASSPRARQRSYEQYF.

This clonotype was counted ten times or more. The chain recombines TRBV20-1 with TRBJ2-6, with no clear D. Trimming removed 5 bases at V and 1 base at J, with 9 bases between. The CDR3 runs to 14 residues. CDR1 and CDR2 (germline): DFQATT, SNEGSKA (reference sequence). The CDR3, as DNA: TGCAGTGCTGCAAAGGGATCTGGGGCCAACGTCCTGACTTTC. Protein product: CSAAKGSGANVLTF.

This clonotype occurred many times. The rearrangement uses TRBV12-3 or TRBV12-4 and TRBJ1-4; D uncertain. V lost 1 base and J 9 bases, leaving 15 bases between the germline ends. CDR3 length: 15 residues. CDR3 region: CASSLGTPTWKKLFF. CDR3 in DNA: TGTGCCAGCAGTTTAGGGACGCCGACCTGGAAAAAACTGTTTTTT.

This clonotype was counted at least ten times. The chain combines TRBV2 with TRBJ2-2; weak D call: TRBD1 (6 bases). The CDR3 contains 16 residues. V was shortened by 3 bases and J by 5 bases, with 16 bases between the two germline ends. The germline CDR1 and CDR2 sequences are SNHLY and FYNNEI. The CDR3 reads CASSETRPQGTGELFF. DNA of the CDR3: TGTGCCAGCAGTGAGACCCGCCCGCAGGGGACCGGGGAGCTGTTTTTT.

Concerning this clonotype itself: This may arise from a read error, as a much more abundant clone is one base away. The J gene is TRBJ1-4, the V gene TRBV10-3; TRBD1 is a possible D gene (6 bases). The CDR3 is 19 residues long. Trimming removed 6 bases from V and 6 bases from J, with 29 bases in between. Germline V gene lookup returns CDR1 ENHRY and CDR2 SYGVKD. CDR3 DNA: TGTGCCATCAGCCCCTACGGCGGCAGGGGATACGTATCAGATGAAAAACTGTTTTTT. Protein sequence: CAISPYGGRGYVSDEKLFF.